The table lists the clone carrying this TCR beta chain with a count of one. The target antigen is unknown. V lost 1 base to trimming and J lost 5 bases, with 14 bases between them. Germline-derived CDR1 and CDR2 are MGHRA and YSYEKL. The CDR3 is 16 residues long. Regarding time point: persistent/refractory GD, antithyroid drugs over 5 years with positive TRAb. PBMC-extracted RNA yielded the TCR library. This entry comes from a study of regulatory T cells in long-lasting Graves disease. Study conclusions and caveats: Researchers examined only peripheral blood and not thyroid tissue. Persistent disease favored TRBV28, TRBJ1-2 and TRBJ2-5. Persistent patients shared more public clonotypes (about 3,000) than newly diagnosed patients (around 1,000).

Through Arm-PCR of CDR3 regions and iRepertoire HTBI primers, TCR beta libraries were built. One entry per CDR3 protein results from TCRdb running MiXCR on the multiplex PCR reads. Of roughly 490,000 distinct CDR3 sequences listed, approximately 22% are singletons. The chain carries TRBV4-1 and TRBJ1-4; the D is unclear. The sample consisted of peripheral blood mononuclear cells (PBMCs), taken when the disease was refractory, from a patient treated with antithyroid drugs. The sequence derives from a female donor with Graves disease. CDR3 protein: CASSQVRTVLNEKLFF. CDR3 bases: TGCGCCAGCAGCCAAGTCCGCACTGTCCTAAATGAAAAACTGTTTTTT.